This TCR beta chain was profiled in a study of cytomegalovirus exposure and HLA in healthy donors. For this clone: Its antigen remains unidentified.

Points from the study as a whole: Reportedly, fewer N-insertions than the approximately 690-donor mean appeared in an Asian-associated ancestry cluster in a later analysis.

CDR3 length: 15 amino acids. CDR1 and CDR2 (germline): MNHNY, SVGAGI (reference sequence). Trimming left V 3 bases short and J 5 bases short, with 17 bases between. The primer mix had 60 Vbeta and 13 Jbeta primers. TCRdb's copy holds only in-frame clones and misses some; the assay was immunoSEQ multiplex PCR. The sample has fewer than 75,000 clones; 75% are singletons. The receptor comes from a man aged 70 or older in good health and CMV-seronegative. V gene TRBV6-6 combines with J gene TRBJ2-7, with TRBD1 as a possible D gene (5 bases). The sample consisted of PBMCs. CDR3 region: CASSYSTDSGHEQYF. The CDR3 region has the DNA TGTGCCAGCAGTTATTCTACTGACAGTGGGCACGAGCAGTACTTC.